Below are 30 T cell receptor beta chains sequenced from a single sample in a study of cytomegalovirus exposure and HLA in healthy donors. The PCR used 60 Vbeta and 13 Jbeta primers. Sequenced by immunoSEQ multiplex PCR; TCRdb stores in-frame clones only, minus some. The table shows approximately 93,000 clones, with 78% occurring only once. Sequencing was performed on PBMCs. These receptor sequences come from a woman between 40 and 55 years old in good health and CMV-seronegative.

The CDR3 sequence is CASSPLSSGNTIYF. In nucleotides, the CDR3 is TGTGCCAGTAGTCCCCTCAGCTCTGGAAACACCATATATTTT. The chain is built from TRBV19 and TRBJ1-3; the D is unclear. The CDR3 spans 14 residues. Germline CDR1 reads LNHDA; CDR2 reads SQIVND (reference sequence). The germline V and J ends were trimmed by 5 bases and 0 bases, with 8 bases remaining between them.

This clone showed up just once. The V gene is TRBV9, the J gene TRBJ2-1; D remains unclear. V lost 4 bases and J lost 8, with 13 bases in between. The CDR3 totals 13 residues. CDR1 and CDR2 from the germline V gene are SGDLS and YYNGEE. This chain's CDR3 is CASSPVRWDEQFF. DNA for the CDR3: TGTGCCAGCAGCCCAGTGAGGTGGGATGAGCAGTTCTTC.

In its sample, this clone ranks as medium-sized (0.01 to 0.1%). The CDR3 DNA reads TGTGCCGTCCCTGCTAGGACTAGTATGAATGAGCAGTTCTTC. This codes for CAVPARTSMNEQFF. This chain connects TRBV15 to TRBJ2-1; 7 bases map to TRBD2. Germline V CDR1 and CDR2: LNHNV, YYDKDF (reference sequence). The V and J ends lost 11 bases and 7 bases, in that order; junction bases with no gene match: 14. This CDR3 region has 14 residues.

V is TRBV6-1 and J is TRBJ1-1; D uncertain. The V end was cut by 6 bases, the J end by 6 bases, with 11 bases between. This CDR3 is 12 amino acids long. Germline V gene data show CDR1 as MNHNS and CDR2 as SASEGT. DNA of the CDR3: TGTGCCAGCAGCCGAACTCGGGCTGAAGCTTTCTTT. As protein: CASSRTRAEAFF.

The rearrangement links TRBV10-3 to TRBJ1-4, with D possibly being TRBD1 (6 bases). Trimming left V 4 bases short and J 5 bases short, with 8 bases between. The CDR3 totals 13 residues. CDR1 ENHRY and CDR2 SYGVKD come from the germline V gene. In nucleotides, the CDR3 is TGTGCCATCAGTGGACAGGAAAATGAAAAACTGTTTTTT. Its translation: CAISGQENEKLFF.

The table lists this clone with a few counts. This chain uses TRBV5-5 with TRBJ2-7; the D gene is possibly TRBD2 (6 bases). Trimming shortened V by 4 bases and J by 0 bases, and 20 bases separated the two germline ends. The CDR3 covers 17 residues. Looked up from germline, CDR1 is SGHKS and CDR2 is YYEKEE (reference sequence). CDR3: CASSDLLGLISSYEQYF. The CDR3 DNA sequence: TGTGCCAGCAGCGATCTTCTTGGACTAATAAGCTCCTACGAGCAGTACTTC.

The chain joins TRBV6-1 to TRBJ2-5; 10 bases are shared with TRBD1. CDR3 length: 15 residues. The V gene's germline CDR1 is MNHNS and CDR2 SASEGT. With V trimmed by 5 bases and J by 5 bases, 8 bases remained unmatched. CDR3 nucleotide sequence: TGTGCCAGCAGTTTAATCGGGACAGGGGACGAGACCCAGTACTTC. This codes for CASSLIGTGDETQYF.

The rearrangement joins TRBV19 to TRBJ1-5; 11 positions match TRBD1. Looked up from germline, CDR1 is LNHDA and CDR2 is SQIVND (reference sequence). This CDR3 region has 16 residues. V was pared by 4 bases and J by 4 bases, with 6 bases of the junction left unmatched. The CDR3 bases are TGTGCCAGTAGTACGACCGGGACAGGGGGGAATCAGCCCCAGCATTTT. It encodes CASSTTGTGGNQPQHF.

This clone turned up a few times. The conserved phenylalanine or tryptophan normally closing the CDR3 is absent here, so this likely arose from a read error. This chain connects TRBV11-2 to TRBJ1-5, with D hard to call. The V and J ends lost 3 bases and 0 bases respectively, with 6 bases between them. Germline CDR1 SGHAT, CDR2 FQNNGV. The CDR3 totals 14 residues. CDR3 region: CASSFWASNQPQHI. CDR3 sequence (DNA): TGTGCCAGCAGCTTTTGGGCTAGCAATCAGCCCCAGCATATT.

The chain combines TRBV29-1 with TRBJ2-5; D unresolved. The J call may be mistaken, given a closer DNA end match to TRBJ2-7. The CDR3 runs to 15 residues. Germline V CDR1 and CDR2: SQVTM, ANQGSEA. The CDR3 DNA sequence: TGCAGCGTTCACCCCGGTGGGTCTAGCTCCTACGAGCAGTACTTC. Translated: CSVHPGGSSSYEQYF.

Only a few counts were recorded for this clone. The genes are TRBV28 and TRBJ1-1, with no clear D. Trimming pared 5 bases from V and 1 base from J, leaving 11 bases between. From germline, CDR1 is MDHEN and CDR2 SYDVKM. CDR3 length equals 14 residues. This CDR3 reads CASSLVQRNTEAFF. CDR3 coding DNA: TGTGCCAGCAGTCTCGTACAGAGGAACACTGAAGCTTTCTTT.

This chain connects TRBV2 to TRBJ2-5, with 7 nucleotides matching TRBD1. The DNA end is a closer match to TRBJ2-7, so the J assignment may be wrong. The CDR3 length is 13 residues. In germline, CDR1 is SNHLY, CDR2 FYNNEI. CDR3 sequence reads: CASSAQGYYEQYF. CDR3 nucleotide sequence: TGTGCCAGCAGTGCACAGGGGTACTACGAGCAGTACTTC.

The chain combines TRBV4-2 with TRBJ2-1; TRBD2 matches at 11 bases. This CDR3 is 14 amino acids long. Germline trimming cut 2 bases from V and 15 bases from J; bases unmatched to any gene: 9. Germline V gives CDR1 LGHNA, CDR2 YNFKEQ. The CDR3 nucleotides read TGTGCCAGCAGCCAATTGACTAGCGGGAATCCCCCGTTCTTC. It is translated as CASSQLTSGNPPFF.

In its sample, this clone was seen a few times. This chain uses TRBV5-4 with TRBJ2-6, with D tentatively TRBD1 (5 bases). Between the trimmed V and J ends, which lost 0 bases and 10 bases, there was a span of 11 bases. CDR1 is SGHNT and CDR2 is YYREEE in the germline V gene (reference sequence). CDR3 length: 14 residues. The CDR3 sequence: CASSLAGSGNVLTF. As DNA, the CDR3 is TGTGCCAGCAGCTTGGCAGGGTCGGGTAACGTCCTGACTTTC.

In nucleotides, the CDR3 is TGCGCCAGCAGCCAATCGCGGCCTAGCGGGAGACCAGATACGCAGTATTTT. This encodes CASSQSRPSGRPDTQYF. V gene TRBV4-3 combines with J gene TRBJ2-3; 10 bases match TRBD2. Germline CDR1 and CDR2: LGHNA and YSLEER. CDR3 length: 17 residues. Trimming cost V 2 bases and J 4 bases; bases outside gene matches: 9.

This chain joins TRBV5-4 and TRBJ2-7, with D possibly being TRBD2 (6 bases). The CDR3 has 16 residues. V lost 4 bases to trimming and J lost 2 bases, with 19 bases between them. Germline V gene data show CDR1 as SGHNT and CDR2 as YYREEE (reference sequence). CDR3 sequence: CASSPTPTGEAYEQYF. Written as DNA, the CDR3 is TGTGCCAGCAGCCCGACACCTACTGGGGAGGCCTACGAGCAGTACTTC.

In DNA form, the CDR3 reads TGTGCCAGCAGCTCCGAGGGTTTTGAGGATCAGCCCCAGCATTTT. It translates to CASSSEGFEDQPQHF. The V gene is TRBV6-5, the J gene TRBJ1-5; unclear D gene. Trimming shortened V by 6 bases and J by 5 bases, and 17 bases separated the two germline ends. CDR3 length: 15 amino acids. CDR1 MNHEY and CDR2 SVGAGI come from the germline V gene.

CDR3 protein: CSVEAGLGAYNEQFF. The CDR3 coding sequence is TGCAGCGTTGAAGCGGGACTAGGGGCCTACAATGAGCAGTTCTTC. The chain couples TRBV29-1 to TRBJ2-1; 8 bases are shared with TRBD2. The CDR3 runs 15 residues. The trim removed 1 base at V and 2 bases at J, leaving 4 bases unmatched. CDR1 is SQVTM and CDR2 is ANQGSEA in the germline V gene.

This chain connects TRBV27 to TRBJ2-1; TRBD2 is a possible D gene (6 bases). Germline lookup yields CDR1 MNHEY and CDR2 SMNVEV (reference sequence). This CDR3 has 14 residues. V shed 2 bases and J shed 7 bases, with 12 bases lying between them. The CDR3 DNA reads TGTGCCAGCAGTTTACCGGGAGTGGGGAATGAGCAGTTCTTC. Translating it yields CASSLPGVGNEQFF.

The chain joins TRBV28 to TRBJ2-1; D may be TRBD1 (5 bases). CDR1 is MDHEN and CDR2 is SYDVKM in the germline V gene. V dropped 5 bases and J dropped 8 bases, with 10 bases sitting between them. CDR3 length: 12 residues. CDR3 amino acids: CASSPHRYEQFF. The DNA of the CDR3 is TGTGCCAGCAGTCCCCACAGGTATGAGCAGTTCTTC. Based on the CDR3 plus reference TRBV28 and TRBJ2-1, the full variable domain is DVKVTQSSRYLVKRTGEKVFLECVQDMDHENMFWYRQDPGLGLRLIYFSYDVKMKEKGDIPEGYSVSREKKERFSLILESASTNQTSMYLCASSPHRYEQFFGPGTRLTVL.

The chain carries TRBV7-6 and TRBJ2-5, with TRBD2 matching over 9 bases. V gave up 1 base and J gave up 3 bases; unmatched junction bases: 3. CDR1 and CDR2 from the germline V gene are SGHVS and FNYEAQ. CDR3 length equals 15 residues. CDR3 protein: CASSLGSGSEETQYF. The CDR3 region has the DNA TGTGCCAGCAGCTTAGGTAGCGGGAGCGAAGAGACCCAGTACTTC.

The chain has TRBV6-5 and TRBJ1-6; TRBD1 agrees at 7 bases. This CDR3 has 15 amino acids. V dropped 6 bases and J dropped 8; count of bases not matched to a gene: 10. CDR1 and CDR2 (germline): MNHEY, SVGAGI. Written as DNA, the CDR3 is TGTGCCAGCAGCGATACCGGACAGGCCGATTCACCCCTCCACTTT. This codes for CASSDTGQADSPLHF.

The chain's CDR3 is CASSSGLLSADTQYF. In DNA, the CDR3 is TGCGCCAGCAGCTCGGGACTACTGTCGGCGGATACGCAGTATTTT. The V gene is TRBV5-1, the J gene TRBJ2-3, with 7 nucleotides matching TRBD2. The CDR3 loop spans 15 amino acids. Germline loops: CDR1 SGHRS, CDR2 YFSETQ. The V gene end was trimmed by 3 bases and the J gene end by 6 bases; junction bases not matched to a gene: 10. The variable domain in full, completed from reference TRBV5-1 and TRBJ2-3, reads KAGVTQTPRYLIKTRGQQVTLSCSPISGHRSVSWYQQTPGQGLQFLFEYFSETQRNKGNFPGRFSGRQFSNSRSEMNVSTLELGDSALYLCASSSGLLSADTQYFGPGTRLTVL.

The chain employs TRBV6-1 and TRBJ1-2; D possibly corresponds to TRBD1 (5 bases). This CDR3 is built from 14 residues. The germline gives CDR1 MNHNS, CDR2 SASEGT. The V gene lost 7 bases and the J gene lost 4 bases, with 16 bases spanning the gap. CDR3 bases: TGTGCCAGCAAGGACCAAACAGGTTTCTATGGCTACACCTTC. It yields the protein CASKDQTGFYGYTF.

J is TRBJ1-5 and V is TRBV6-6; 7 nucleotides line up with TRBD1. This CDR3 is 16 amino acids long. Germline V lookup: CDR1 MNHNY, CDR2 SVGAGI (reference sequence). V shed 7 bases and J 1 base; nucleotides not matched to a gene: 10. DNA of the CDR3: TGTGCCAGCAAAGAGAACAGGGGCAGAAGCAATCAGCCCCAGCATTTT. Translating it yields CASKENRGRSNQPQHF.

V and J are TRBV11-2 and TRBJ2-7; D unclear. The germline CDR1 and CDR2 sequences are SGHAT and FQNNGV. Between the trimmed V and J ends, which lost 1 base and 3 bases, there was a span of 13 bases. The CDR3 runs to 15 residues. Written as DNA, the CDR3 is TGTGCCAGCAGCTTAGTGGAGACCAACCTCTACGAGCAGTACTTC. This translates into CASSLVETNLYEQYF.

The chain combines TRBV11-2 with TRBJ1-2; 8 bases map to TRBD1. This CDR3 comprises 16 residues. Trimming cost V 1 base and J 8 bases; bases outside gene matches: 12. The germline gives CDR1 SGHAT, CDR2 FQNNGV. The CDR3 reads CASSLGVGTGGFGYTF. CDR3 coding DNA: TGTGCCAGCAGCTTAGGGGTCGGGACAGGAGGCTTCGGCTACACCTTC. The variable domain in full, with the rest retrieved from reference TRBV11-2 and TRBJ1-2, is EAGVAQSPRYKIIEKRQSVAFWCNPISGHATLYWYQQILGQGPKLLIQFQNNGVVDDSQLPKDRFSAERLKGVDSTLKIQPAKLEDSAVYLCASSLGVGTGGFGYTFGSGTRLTVV.

The CDR3 is CASSQALSTDRLYGYTF. Written as DNA, the CDR3 is TGTGCCAGCAGCCAAGCTCTTTCGACTGACAGGCTCTATGGCTACACCTTC. The chain has TRBV4-2 and TRBJ1-2; the D gene is possibly TRBD1 (6 bases). Trimming pared 1 base from V and 4 bases from J, leaving 19 bases between. Germline-derived CDR1 and CDR2 are LGHNA and YNFKEQ. There are 17 residues in the CDR3.

The chain carries TRBV6-4 and TRBJ2-2, with 10 bases matching TRBD2. Per germline, CDR1 MRHNA and CDR2 SNTAGT. The CDR3 loop spans 15 amino acids. J gave up 3 bases and V 2 bases, and 0 bases lay outside the gene matches. The CDR3 coding sequence is TGTGCCAGCAGTGACAGCGGGAGGGACACCGGGGAGCTGTTTTTT. Translating it yields CASSDSGRDTGELFF.

The chain has TRBV20-1 and TRBJ2-7; weak D call: TRBD2 (5 bases). Germline loops: CDR1 DFQATT, CDR2 SNEGSKA (reference sequence). This CDR3 spans 11 amino acids. The V end was cut by 5 bases, the J end by 7 bases, with 12 bases between. CDR3: CSAGWGVEQYF. CDR3 DNA: TGCAGTGCTGGCTGGGGAGTTGAGCAGTACTTC.